This T cell receptor (beta chain) was captured in a study of cytomegalovirus exposure and HLA in healthy donors. Amplification used 60 Vbeta primers and 13 Jbeta primers. Generated by immunoSEQ multiplex PCR, the TCRdb table keeps only in-frame clones and is missing some. The sample contains some 100,000 clones, 76% of which appear only once. From germline, CDR1 is SGHNT and CDR2 YYREEE (reference sequence). The CDR3 runs to 15 residues. Trimming removed 6 bases from V and 2 bases from J; junction bases left unmatched: 8. This sequence joins TRBV5-4 and TRBJ2-1; the match to TRBD1 covers 7 bases. The sequenced sample consisted of PBMCs. The TCR originated in a man between 40 and 49 years old in good health and CMV-seronegative. The CDR3 region is CASTVQGTPYNEQFF. In DNA form, the CDR3 reads TGTGCCAGCACCGTACAGGGGACGCCCTACAATGAGCAGTTCTTC.